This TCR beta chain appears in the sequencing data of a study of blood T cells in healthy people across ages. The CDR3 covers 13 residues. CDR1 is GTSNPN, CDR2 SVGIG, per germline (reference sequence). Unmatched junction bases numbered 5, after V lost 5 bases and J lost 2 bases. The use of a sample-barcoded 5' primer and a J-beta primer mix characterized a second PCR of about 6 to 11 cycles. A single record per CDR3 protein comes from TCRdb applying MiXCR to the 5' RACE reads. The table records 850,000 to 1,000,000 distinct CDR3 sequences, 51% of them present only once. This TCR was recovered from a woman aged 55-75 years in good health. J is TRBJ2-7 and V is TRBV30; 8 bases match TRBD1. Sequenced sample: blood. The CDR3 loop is CAWSQTGAYEQYF. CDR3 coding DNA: TGTGCCTGGTCCCAGACAGGGGCCTACGAGCAGTACTTC.